This T cell receptor (beta chain) is drawn from a study of beta chain features in type 1 diabetes. Study information: Cell yields, age and gender were similar between patients and healthy donors.

CDR1 and CDR2 (germline): SQVTM, ANQGSEA. J lost 11 bases, V lost 5 bases, and 7 bases had no gene match. The CDR3 covers 11 residues. General study findings and limits: Using cDNA template may skew counts toward highly expressing activated cells.

Purities in excess of 95% were seen in all sorted populations. This clone appeared a few times. The antigen is unknown. Expressed TCRB transcripts were sequenced because the isolated RNA had all been reverse transcribed beforehand. The protocol was immunoSEQ multiplex PCR, while the TCRdb copy is restricted to in-frame clones and leaves out a portion. The table records around 430,000 clones, approximately 31% of them present only once. The source of this sequence is a man between 18 and 29 years old in good health. Material: naive CD4+ T cells from blood. V is TRBV29-1 and J is TRBJ1-1; 8 bases align to TRBD1. CDR3 sequence reads: CSVRTTGGAFF. The CDR3 nucleotides are TGCAGCGTTCGAACCACAGGGGGGGCTTTCTTT.